This TCR beta chain is drawn from a study of T-cell memory formation after mild COVID-19. The CDR3 loop spans 14 amino acids. Deletions cut 0 bases from V and 4 bases from J, with 9 bases between. Germline V gene lookup returns CDR1 SGHTA and CDR2 FQGNSA. Regarding this clonotype: Its antigen remains unknown.

Study results and caveats: Later expanders leaned toward CD4+, whereas clones contracting from day 15 to 85 were balanced CD4/CD8.

Constant-segment primers and 5'RACE yielded cDNA libraries for TCR alpha and TCR beta, each carrying sample barcodes and UMIs. TCRdb re-analysed the 5' RACE reads in MiXCR, keeping a single row per CDR3 protein. Of under 450,000 distinct CDR3 sequences listed, 20% to 30% are singletons. The rearrangement joins TRBV7-2 to TRBJ2-5, with D unresolved. The clonotype was recovered from an adult woman who had mild COVID-19 (a few samples of this study predate the infection). Cell type and time point are not known. Sequences were obtained from PBMCs or a T cell subset sorted from them (not recorded which). The CDR3 DNA follows: TGTGCCAGCAGCTTAGCAGGGATGGCAGAGACCCAGTACTTC. It yields the protein CASSLAGMAETQYF. Full variable domain (remainder filled in from reference TRBV7-2 and TRBJ2-5): GAGVSQSPSNKVTEKGKDVELRCDPISGHTALYWYRQSLGQGLEFLIYFQGNSAPDKSGLPSDRFSAERTGGSVSTLTIQRTQQEDSAVYLCASSLAGMAETQYFGPGTRLLVL.